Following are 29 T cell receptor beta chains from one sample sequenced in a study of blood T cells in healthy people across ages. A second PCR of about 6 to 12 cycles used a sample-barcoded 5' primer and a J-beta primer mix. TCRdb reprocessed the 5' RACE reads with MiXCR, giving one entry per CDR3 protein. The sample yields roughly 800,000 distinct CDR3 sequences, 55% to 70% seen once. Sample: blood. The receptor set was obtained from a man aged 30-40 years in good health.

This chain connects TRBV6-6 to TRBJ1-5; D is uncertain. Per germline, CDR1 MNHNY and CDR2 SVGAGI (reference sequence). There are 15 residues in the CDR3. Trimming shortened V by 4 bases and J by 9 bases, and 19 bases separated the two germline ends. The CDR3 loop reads CASSSDLEVGRPQHF. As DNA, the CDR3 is TGTGCCAGCAGTTCGGACTTGGAGGTTGGTCGGCCCCAGCATTTT.

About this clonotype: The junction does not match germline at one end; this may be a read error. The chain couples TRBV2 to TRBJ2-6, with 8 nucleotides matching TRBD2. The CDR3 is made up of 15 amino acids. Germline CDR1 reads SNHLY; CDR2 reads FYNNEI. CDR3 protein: CASGSGSVGANVLTF. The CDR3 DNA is TGCGCCAGCGGCAGCGGGAGTGTTGGGGCCAACGTCCTGACTTTC. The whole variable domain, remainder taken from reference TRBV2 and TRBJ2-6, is EPEVTQTPSHQVTQMGQEVILRCVPISNHLYFYWYRQILGQKVEFLVSFYNNEISEKSEIFDDQFSVERPDGSNFTLKIRSTKLEDSAMYFCASGSGSVGANVLTFGAGSRLTVL.

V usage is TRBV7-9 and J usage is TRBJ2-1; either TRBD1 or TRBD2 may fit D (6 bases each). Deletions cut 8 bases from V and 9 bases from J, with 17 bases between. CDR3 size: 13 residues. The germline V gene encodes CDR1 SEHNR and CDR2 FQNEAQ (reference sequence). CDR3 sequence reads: CASQGHGGGEQFF. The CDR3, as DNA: TGTGCCAGCCAAGGACACGGGGGCGGTGAGCAGTTCTTC.

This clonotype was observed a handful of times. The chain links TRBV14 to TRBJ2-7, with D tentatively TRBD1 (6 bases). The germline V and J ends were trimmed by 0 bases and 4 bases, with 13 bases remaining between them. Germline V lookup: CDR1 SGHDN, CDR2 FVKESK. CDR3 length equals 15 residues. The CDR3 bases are TGTGCCAGCAGCCAAGAAACAGGGCTTGGGTACGAGCAGTACTTC. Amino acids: CASSQETGLGYEQYF.

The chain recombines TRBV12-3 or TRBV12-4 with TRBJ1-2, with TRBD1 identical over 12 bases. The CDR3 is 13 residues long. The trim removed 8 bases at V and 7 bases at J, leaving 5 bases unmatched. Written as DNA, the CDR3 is TGTGCCAGCTCGAGGGACAGGGGGCTTGGCTACACCTTC. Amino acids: CASSRDRGLGYTF.

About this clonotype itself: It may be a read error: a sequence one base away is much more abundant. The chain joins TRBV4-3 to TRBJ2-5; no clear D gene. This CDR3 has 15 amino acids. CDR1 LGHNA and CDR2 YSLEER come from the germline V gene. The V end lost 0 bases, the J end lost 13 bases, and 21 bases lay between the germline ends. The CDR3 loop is CASSQEQAMQDERYF. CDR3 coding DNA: TGCGCCAGCAGCCAAGAGCAGGCTATGCAGGACGAGCGGTACTTC.

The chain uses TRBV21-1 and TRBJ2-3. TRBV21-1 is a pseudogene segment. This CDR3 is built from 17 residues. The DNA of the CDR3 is TGTGCCAGCAGCAAAGGAAAAGGCAGATCTAGCACAGATACGCAGTATTTT. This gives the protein CASSKGKGRSSTDTQYF.

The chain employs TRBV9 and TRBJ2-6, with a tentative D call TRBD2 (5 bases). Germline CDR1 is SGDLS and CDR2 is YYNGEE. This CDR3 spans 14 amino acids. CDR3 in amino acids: CEVRADSGANVLTF. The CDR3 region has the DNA TGTGAAGTACGAGCGGACTCTGGGGCCAACGTCCTGACTTTC. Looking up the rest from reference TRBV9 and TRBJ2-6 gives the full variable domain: DSGVTQTPKHLITATGQRVTLRCSPRSGDLSVYWYQQSLDQGLQFLIQYYNGEERAKGNILERFSAQQFPDLHSELNLSSLELGDSALYFCEVRADSGANVLTFGAGSRLTVL.

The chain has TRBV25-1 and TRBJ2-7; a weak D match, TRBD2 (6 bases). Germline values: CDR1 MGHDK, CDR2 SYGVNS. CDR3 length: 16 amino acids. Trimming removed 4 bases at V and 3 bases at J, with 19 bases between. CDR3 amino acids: CASSASFGTGGYEQYF. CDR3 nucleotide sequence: TGTGCCAGCAGTGCAAGTTTCGGGACCGGGGGCTACGAGCAGTACTTC.

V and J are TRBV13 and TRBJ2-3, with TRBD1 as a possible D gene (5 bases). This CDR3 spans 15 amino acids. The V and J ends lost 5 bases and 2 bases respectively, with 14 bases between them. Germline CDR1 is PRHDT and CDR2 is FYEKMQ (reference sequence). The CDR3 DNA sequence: TGTGCCAGCAGCGGAGTCAGGGCGTCCACAGATACGCAGTATTTT. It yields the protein CASSGVRASTDTQYF.

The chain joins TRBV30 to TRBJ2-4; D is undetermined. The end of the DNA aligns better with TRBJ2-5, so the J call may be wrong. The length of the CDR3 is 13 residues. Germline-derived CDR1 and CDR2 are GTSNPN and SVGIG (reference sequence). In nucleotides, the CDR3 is TGTGCCTGGAGCAAGGGAAACGAAGAGACCCAGTACTTC. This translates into CAWSKGNEETQYF.

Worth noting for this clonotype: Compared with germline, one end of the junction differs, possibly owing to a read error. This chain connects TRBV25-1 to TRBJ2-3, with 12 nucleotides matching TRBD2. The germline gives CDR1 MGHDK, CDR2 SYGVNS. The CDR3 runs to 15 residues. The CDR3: CASRPSGRATDTQYF. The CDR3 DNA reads TGTGCCAGCAGGCCTAGCGGGAGGGCCACAGATACGCAATATTTT.

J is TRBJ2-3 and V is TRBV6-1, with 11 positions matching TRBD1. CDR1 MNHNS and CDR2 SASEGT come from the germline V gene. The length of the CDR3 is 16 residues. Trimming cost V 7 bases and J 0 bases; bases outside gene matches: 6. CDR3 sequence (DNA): TGTGCCAGCACTGGGACAGGGGGATTTAGCACAGATACGCAGTATTTT. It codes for CASTGTGGFSTDTQYF.

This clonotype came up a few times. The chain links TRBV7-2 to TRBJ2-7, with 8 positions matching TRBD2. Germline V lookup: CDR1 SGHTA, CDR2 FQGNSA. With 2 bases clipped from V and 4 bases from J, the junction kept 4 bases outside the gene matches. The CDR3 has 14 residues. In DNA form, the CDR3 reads TGTGCCAGCAGCTTAAATAGCGGGGTATACGAGCAGTACTTC. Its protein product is CASSLNSGVYEQYF.

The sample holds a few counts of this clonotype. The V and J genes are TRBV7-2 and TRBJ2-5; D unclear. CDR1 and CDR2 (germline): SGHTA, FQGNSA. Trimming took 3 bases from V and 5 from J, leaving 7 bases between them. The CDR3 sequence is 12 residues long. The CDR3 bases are TGTGCCAGCAGCTTCGCGGCGGAGACCCAGTACTTC. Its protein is CASSFAAETQYF.

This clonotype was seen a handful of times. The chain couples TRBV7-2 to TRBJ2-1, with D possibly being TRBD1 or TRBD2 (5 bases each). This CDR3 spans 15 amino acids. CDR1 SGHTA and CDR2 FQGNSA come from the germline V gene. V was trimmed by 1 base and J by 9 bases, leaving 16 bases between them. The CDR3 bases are TGTGCCAGCAGCTTAGAACTAGGGGAATTCGGTGAGCAGTTCTTC. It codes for CASSLELGEFGEQFF.

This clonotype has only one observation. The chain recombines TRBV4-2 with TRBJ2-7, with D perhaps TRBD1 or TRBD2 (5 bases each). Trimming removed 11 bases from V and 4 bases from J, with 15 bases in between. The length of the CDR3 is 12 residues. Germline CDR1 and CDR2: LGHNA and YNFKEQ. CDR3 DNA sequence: TGTGCCGATAGAGGGGTCGGGTACGAGCAGTACTTC. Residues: CADRGVGYEQYF.

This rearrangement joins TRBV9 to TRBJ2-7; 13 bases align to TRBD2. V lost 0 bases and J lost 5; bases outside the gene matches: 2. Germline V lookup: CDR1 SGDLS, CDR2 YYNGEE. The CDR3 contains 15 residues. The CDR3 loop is CASSVGTSGSHEQYF. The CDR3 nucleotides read TGTGCCAGCAGCGTAGGGACTAGCGGGAGTCACGAGCAGTACTTC.

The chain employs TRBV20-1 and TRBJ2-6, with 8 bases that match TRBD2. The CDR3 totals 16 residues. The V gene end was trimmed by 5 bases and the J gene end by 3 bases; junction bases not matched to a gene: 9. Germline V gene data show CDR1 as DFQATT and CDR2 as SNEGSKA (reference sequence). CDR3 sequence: CSAPSSTSGGANVLTF. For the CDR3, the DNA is TGCAGTGCTCCCTCCTCAACTAGCGGTGGGGCCAACGTCCTGACTTTC.

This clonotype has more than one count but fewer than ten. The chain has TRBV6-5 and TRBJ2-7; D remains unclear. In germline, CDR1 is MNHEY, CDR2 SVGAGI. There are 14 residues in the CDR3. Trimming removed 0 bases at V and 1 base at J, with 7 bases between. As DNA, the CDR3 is TGTGCCAGCAGTTACTCTGACATATCCTACGAGCAGTACTTC. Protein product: CASSYSDISYEQYF.

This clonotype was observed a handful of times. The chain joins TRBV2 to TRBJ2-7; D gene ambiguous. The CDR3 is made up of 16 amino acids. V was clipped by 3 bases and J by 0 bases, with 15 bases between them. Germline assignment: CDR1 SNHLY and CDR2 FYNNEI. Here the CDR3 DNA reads TGTGCCAGCAGTGATTTCCAGGATTTCCTCTCCTACGAGCAGTACTTC. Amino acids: CASSDFQDFLSYEQYF.

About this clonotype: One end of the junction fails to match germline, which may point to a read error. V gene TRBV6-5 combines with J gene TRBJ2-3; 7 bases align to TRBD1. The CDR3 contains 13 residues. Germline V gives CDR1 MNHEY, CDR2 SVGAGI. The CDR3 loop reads CAGSLTGADTQYF. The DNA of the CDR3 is TGTGCCGGCAGCCTTACAGGGGCAGATACGCAGTATTTT.

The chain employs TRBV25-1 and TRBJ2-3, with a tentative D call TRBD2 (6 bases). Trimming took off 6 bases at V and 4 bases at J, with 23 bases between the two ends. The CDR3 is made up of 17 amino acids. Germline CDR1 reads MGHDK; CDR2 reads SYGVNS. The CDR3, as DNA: TGTGCCAGCAGAGACTTTTTGACTAGTCAAGTGTCAGATACGCAGTATTTT. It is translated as CASRDFLTSQVSDTQYF.

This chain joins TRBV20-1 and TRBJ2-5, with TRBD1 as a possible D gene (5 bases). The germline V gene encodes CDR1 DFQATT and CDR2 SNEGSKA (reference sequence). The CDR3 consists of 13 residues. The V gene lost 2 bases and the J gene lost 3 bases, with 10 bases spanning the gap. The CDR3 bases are TGCAGTGCTAGACCCCTGACAGAAGAGACCCAGTACTTC. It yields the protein CSARPLTEETQYF.

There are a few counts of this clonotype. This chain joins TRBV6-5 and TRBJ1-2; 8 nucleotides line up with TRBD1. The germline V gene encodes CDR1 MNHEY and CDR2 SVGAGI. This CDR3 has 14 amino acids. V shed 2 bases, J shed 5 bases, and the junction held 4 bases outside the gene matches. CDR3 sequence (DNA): TGTGCCAGCAGTTACGGGACAGGCGGATATGGCTACACCTTC. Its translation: CASSYGTGGYGYTF.

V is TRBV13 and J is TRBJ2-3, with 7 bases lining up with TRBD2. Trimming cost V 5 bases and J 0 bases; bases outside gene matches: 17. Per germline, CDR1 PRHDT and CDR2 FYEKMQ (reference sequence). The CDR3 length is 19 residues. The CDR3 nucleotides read TGTGCCAGCAGCCCCGGTTTTTTGGCGGGGGAAACTAGCACAGATACGCAGTATTTT. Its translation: CASSPGFLAGETSTDTQYF.

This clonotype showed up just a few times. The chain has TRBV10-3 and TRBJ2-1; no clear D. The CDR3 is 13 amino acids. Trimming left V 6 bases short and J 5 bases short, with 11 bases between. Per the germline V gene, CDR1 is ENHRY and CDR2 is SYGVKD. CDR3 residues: CAISELGDNEQFF. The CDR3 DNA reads TGTGCCATCAGCGAACTTGGGGACAATGAGCAGTTCTTC.

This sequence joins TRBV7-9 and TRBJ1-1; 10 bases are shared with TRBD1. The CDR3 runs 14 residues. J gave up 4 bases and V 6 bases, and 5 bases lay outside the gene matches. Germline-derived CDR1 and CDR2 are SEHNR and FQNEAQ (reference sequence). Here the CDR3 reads CASSGQGGGTEAFF. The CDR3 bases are TGTGCCAGCAGTGGACAGGGGGGAGGCACTGAAGCTTTCTTT.

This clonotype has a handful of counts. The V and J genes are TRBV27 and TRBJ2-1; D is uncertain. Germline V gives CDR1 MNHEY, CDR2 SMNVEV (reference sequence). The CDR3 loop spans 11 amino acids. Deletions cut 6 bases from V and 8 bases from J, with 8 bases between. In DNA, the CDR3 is TGTGCCAGCAGACTGGGCGATGAGCAGTTCTTC. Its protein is CASRLGDEQFF.